A selection of T cell receptor beta chains follows, all from one sample in a study of STAT5B mutations in CD4+ large granular lymphocyte leukemia. Here immunoSEQ multiplex PCR was the method, and the copy in TCRdb shows in-frame clones only, minus some. This sample yields approximately 30,000 clones, of which 65% to 70% are seen a single time; 1.5% to 2% belongs to the top ten. The sample comprised CD4+ T cells from blood buffy coats. The receptors originated from a human donor in good health. Each CDR3 is given with its conserved first and last residue. Fields, in order: V gene, D gene, J gene, CDR3 protein. A D gene is named only where the DNA matches it firmly.

v_call: TRBV6-1
d_call: TRBD1
j_call: TRBJ1-6
cdr3_aa: CASRDRGYSPLHF

v_call: TRBV19
d_call: -
j_call: TRBJ1-2
cdr3_aa: CASSIGGNMNNGYTF

v_call: TRBV2
d_call: TRBD2
j_call: TRBJ2-5
cdr3_aa: CASSYPMGGEETQYF

v_call: TRBV2
d_call: -
j_call: TRBJ1-2
cdr3_aa: CASSDLKVFRGTGGYTF

v_call: TRBV9
d_call: -
j_call: TRBJ1-6
cdr3_aa: CASSVQGGNSPLHF

v_call: TRBV7-3
d_call: TRBD1
j_call: TRBJ1-2
cdr3_aa: CASSLGQGDGYTF

v_call: TRBV5-4
d_call: -
j_call: TRBJ1-2
cdr3_aa: CASSLGQGTTNYGYTF

v_call: TRBV2
d_call: -
j_call: TRBJ1-4
cdr3_aa: CASSESTGTNEKLFF

v_call: TRBV19
d_call: TRBD1
j_call: TRBJ1-5
cdr3_aa: CASSSQGAGNQPQHF

v_call: TRBV28
d_call: -
j_call: TRBJ1-3
cdr3_aa: CASSSDTIYF

v_call: TRBV29-1
d_call: -
j_call: TRBJ1-1
cdr3_aa: CSVVGSQFTEAFF

v_call: TRBV7-2
d_call: -
j_call: TRBJ1-5
cdr3_aa: CASSRGGGNQPQHF

v_call: TRBV9
d_call: -
j_call: TRBJ1-3
cdr3_aa: CASSSWDSFSGNTIYF

v_call: TRBV5-4
d_call: TRBD1
j_call: TRBJ2-7
cdr3_aa: CASSITTGGGAYEQYF

v_call: TRBV7-9
d_call: -
j_call: TRBJ1-1
cdr3_aa: CASSLNTLNTEAFF

v_call: TRBV14
d_call: TRBD1
j_call: TRBJ2-7
cdr3_aa: CASSRLGQDYEQYF

v_call: TRBV29-1
d_call: -
j_call: TRBJ2-5
cdr3_aa: CSVGKGGTGQETQYF

v_call: TRBV7-2
d_call: -
j_call: TRBJ2-7
cdr3_aa: CASSLSPVGEQYF

v_call: TRBV29-1
d_call: -
j_call: TRBJ1-1
cdr3_aa: CSAHMGHSDTEAFF

v_call: TRBV4-2
d_call: TRBD1
j_call: TRBJ1-2
cdr3_aa: CASSQVGGDRGYGYTF

v_call: TRBV5-1
d_call: TRBD1
j_call: TRBJ2-3
cdr3_aa: CASSPGTGADTQYF

v_call: TRBV4-3
d_call: TRBD2
j_call: TRBJ2-7
cdr3_aa: CASSQGLSGGAREQYF

v_call: TRBV27
d_call: TRBD1
j_call: TRBJ1-4
cdr3_aa: CASSSSQGAIRNEKLFF

v_call: TRBV19
d_call: -
j_call: TRBJ1-2
cdr3_aa: CASSMQGLENYGYTF

v_call: TRBV11-3
d_call: TRBD1
j_call: TRBJ2-1
cdr3_aa: CASRAGGPYNEQFF

v_call: TRBV19
d_call: -
j_call: TRBJ1-5
cdr3_aa: CASNAGDRPNQPQHF

v_call: TRBV18
d_call: -
j_call: TRBJ1-1
cdr3_aa: CASSPNPQGSNTEAFF

v_call: TRBV10-2
d_call: TRBD1
j_call: TRBJ1-5
cdr3_aa: CASSEQGIQPQHF

v_call: TRBV9
d_call: TRBD1
j_call: TRBJ1-1
cdr3_aa: CASSVHKDRADTEAFF